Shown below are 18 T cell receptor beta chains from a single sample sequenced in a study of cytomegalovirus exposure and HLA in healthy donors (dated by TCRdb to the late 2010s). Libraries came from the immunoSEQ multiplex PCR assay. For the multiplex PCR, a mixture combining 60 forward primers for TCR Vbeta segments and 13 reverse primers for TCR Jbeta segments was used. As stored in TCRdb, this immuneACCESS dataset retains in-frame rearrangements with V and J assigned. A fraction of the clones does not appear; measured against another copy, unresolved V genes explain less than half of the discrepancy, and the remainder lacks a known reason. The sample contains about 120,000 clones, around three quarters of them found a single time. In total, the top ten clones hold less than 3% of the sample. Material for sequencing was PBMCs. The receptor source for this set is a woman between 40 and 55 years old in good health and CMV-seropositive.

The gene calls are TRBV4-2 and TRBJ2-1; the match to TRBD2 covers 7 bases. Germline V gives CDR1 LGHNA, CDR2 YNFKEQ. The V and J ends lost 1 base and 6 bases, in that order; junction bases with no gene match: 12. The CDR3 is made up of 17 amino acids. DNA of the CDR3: TGTGCCAGCAGCCAAGTTGCTAGCGGCCTTATAGGCAATGAGCAGTTCTTC. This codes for CASSQVASGLIGNEQFF.

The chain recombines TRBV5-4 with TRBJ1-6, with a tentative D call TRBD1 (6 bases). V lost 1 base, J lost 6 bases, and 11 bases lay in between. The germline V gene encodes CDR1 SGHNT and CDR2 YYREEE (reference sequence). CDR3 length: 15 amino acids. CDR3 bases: TGTGCCAGCAGCTTGAGGGGACAACTTAATTCACCCCTCCACTTT. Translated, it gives CASSLRGQLNSPLHF.

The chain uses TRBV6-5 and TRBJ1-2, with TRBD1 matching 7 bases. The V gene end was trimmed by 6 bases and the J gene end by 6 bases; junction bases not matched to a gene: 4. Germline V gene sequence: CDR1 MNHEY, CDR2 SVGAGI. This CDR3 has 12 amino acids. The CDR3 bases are TGTGCCAGCAGCTTTACAGGGGATGGCTACACCTTC. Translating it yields CASSFTGDGYTF.

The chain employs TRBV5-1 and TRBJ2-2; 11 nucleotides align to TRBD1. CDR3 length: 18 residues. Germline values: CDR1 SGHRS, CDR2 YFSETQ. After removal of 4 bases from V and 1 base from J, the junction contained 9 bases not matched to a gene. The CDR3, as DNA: TGCGCCAGCAGCGGTAGGACAGGGGGCCCCAAGAACACCGGGGAGCTGTTTTTT. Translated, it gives CASSGRTGGPKNTGELFF.

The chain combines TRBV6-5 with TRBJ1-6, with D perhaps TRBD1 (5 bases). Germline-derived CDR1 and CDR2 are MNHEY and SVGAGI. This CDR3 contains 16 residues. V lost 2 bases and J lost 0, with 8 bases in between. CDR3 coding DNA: TGTGCCAGCAGTTACGGAGGGGTCTCCTATAATTCACCCCTCCACTTT. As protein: CASSYGGVSYNSPLHF.

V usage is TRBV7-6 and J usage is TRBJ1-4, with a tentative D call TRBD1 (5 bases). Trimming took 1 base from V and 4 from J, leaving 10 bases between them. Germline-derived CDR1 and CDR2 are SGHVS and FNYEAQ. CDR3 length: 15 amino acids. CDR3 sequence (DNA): TGTGCCAGCAGCTTAGTCGTGGACAATAATGAAAAACTGTTTTTT. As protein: CASSLVVDNNEKLFF.

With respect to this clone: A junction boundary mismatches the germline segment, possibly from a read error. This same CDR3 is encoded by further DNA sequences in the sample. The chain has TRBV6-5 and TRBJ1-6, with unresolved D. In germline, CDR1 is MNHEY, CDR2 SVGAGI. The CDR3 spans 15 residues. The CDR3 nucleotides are TGTGCCAGCACCGAGGGAGCTCCTGGGAATTCCCCCCTCCACTTT. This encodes CASTEGAPGNSPLHF.

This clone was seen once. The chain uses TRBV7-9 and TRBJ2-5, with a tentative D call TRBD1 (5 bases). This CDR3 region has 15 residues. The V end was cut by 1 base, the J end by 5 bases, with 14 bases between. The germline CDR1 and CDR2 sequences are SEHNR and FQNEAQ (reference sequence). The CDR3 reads CASSLGTPRVETQYF. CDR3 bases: TGTGCCAGCAGCTTAGGGACCCCCAGGGTTGAGACCCAGTACTTC.

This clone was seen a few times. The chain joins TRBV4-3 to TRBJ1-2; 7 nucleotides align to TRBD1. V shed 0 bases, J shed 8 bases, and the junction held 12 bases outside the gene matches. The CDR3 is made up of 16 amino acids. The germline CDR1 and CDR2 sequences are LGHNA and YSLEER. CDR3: CASSQDVAGGYKGYTF. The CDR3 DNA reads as TGCGCCAGCAGCCAAGATGTGGCAGGGGGTTATAAAGGCTACACCTTC.

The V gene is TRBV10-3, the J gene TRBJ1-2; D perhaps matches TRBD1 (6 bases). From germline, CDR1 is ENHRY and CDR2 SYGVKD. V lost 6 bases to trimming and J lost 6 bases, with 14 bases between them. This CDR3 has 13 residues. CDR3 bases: TGTGCCATCAGCCGAGACAGGATTAATGGCTACACCTTC. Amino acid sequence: CAISRDRINGYTF.

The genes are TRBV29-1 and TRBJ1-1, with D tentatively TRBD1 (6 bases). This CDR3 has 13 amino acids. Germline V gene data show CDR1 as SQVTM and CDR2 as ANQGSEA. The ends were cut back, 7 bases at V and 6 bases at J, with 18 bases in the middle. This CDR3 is CSGAGGAEAEAFF. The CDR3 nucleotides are TGCAGCGGTGCTGGGGGGGCTGAGGCTGAAGCTTTCTTT. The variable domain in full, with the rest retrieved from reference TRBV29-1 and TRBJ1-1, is SAVISQKPSRDICQRGTSLTIQCQVDSQVTMMFWYRQQPGQSLTLIATANQGSEATYESGFVIDKFPISRPNLTFSTLTVSNMSPEDSSIYLCSGAGGAEAEAFFGQGTRLTVV.

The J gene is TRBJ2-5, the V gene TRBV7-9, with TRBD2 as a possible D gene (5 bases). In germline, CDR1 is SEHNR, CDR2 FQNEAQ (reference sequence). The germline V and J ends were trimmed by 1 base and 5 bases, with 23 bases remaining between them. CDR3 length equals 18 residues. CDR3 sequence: CASSLGVRVWASVETQYF. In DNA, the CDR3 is TGTGCCAGCAGCTTAGGCGTGCGGGTATGGGCTAGTGTGGAGACCCAGTACTTC.

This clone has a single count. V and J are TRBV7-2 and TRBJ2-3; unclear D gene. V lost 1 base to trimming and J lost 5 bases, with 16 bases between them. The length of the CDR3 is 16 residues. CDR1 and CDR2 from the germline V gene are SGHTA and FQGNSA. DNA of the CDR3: TGTGCCAGCAGCTTAGTTTCCGCCGCGAAGCAAGATACGCAGTATTTT. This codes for CASSLVSAAKQDTQYF.

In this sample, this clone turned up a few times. The CDR3 here is CASSATRGFGYTF. The CDR3, as DNA: TGTGCCAGCAGTGCCACGAGAGGGTTTGGCTACACCTTC. The rearrangement links TRBV6-4 to TRBJ1-2; the D is unclear. The CDR3 has 13 amino acids. Deletions cut 4 bases from V and 7 bases from J, with 13 bases between. In germline, CDR1 is MRHNA, CDR2 SNTAGT.

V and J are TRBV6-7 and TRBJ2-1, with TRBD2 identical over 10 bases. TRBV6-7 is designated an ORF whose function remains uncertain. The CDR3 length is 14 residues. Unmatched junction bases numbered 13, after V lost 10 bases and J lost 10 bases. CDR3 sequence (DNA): TGTGCCATTCAGCGGGAGGGCCTAGAGGGGGAGCAGTTCTTC. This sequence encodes CAIQREGLEGEQFF.

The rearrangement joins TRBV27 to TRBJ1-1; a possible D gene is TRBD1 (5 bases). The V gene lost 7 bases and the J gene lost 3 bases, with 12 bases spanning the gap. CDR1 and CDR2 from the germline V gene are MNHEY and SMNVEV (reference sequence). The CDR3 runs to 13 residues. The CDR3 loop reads CASTPGGDTEAFF. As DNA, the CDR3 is TGTGCCAGCACTCCCGGGGGGGACACTGAAGCTTTCTTT.

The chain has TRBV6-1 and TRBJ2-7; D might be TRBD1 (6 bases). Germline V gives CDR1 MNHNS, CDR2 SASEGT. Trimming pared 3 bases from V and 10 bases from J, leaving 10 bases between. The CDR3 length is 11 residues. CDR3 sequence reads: CASSDSGHQYF. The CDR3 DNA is TGTGCCAGCAGTGACTCGGGACACCAGTACTTC.

In DNA, the CDR3 is TGTGCCAGCAGCTTACTTGGACAGGCCGGGGAGCTGTTTTTT. Translated, it gives CASSLLGQAGELFF. This chain uses TRBV7-9 with TRBJ2-2; 7 bases match TRBD1. The CDR3 runs to 14 residues. J was trimmed by 6 bases and V by 2 bases; bases with no gene match: 3. Per the germline V gene, CDR1 is SEHNR and CDR2 is FQNEAQ (reference sequence). Looking up the rest from reference TRBV7-9 and TRBJ2-2 gives the full variable domain: DTGVSQNPRHKITKRGQNVTFRCDPISEHNRLYWYRQTLGQGPEFLTYFQNEAQLEKSRLLSDRFSAERPKGSFSTLEIQRTEQGDSAMYLCASSLLGQAGELFFGEGSRLTVL.